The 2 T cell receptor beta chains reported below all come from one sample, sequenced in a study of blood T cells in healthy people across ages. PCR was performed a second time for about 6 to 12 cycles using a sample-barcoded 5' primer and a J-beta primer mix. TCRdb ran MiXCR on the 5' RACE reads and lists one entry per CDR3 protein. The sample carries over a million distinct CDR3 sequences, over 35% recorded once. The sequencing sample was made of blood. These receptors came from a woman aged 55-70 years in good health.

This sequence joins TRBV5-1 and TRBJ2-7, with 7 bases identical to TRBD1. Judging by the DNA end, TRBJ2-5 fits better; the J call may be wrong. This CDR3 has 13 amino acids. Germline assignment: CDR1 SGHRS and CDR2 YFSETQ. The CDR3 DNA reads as TGCGCCAGCGCAGGGGGTTTGGGAGAGACCCAGTACTTC. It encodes CASAGGLGETQYF.

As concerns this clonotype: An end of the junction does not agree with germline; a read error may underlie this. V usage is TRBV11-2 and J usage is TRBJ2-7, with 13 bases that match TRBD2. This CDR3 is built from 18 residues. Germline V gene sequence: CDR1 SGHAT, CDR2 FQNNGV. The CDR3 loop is CASSLVTSGRARAYEQYF. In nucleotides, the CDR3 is TGTGCCAGCAGCTTAGTTACTAGCGGGAGGGCCCGCGCCTATGAGCAGTACTTC.